What follows is one T cell receptor beta chain and its context. Some clones are missing from TCRdb's copy, which holds only in-frame ones; the method was immunoSEQ multiplex PCR. The data show some 120,000 clones, with about 88% seen just once and 1.4% held by the top ten. CDR3 length: 13 residues. Trimming at V came to 2 bases and at J to 5 bases, leaving 1 base not matched to a gene. From germline, CDR1 is GTSNPN and CDR2 SVGIG (reference sequence). This entry comes from a study of cytomegalovirus exposure and HLA in healthy donors. This TCR was sampled from a man between 25 and 39 years old in good health and CMV-seronegative. The V and J genes are TRBV30 and TRBJ2-7, with 12 bases aligning to TRBD1. The sample consisted of PBMCs. The CDR3 reads CAWSRDRGHEQYF. CDR3 bases: TGTGCCTGGAGTCGGGACAGGGGGCACGAGCAGTACTTC.